Detailed here is one T cell receptor beta chain. These data originate in a study of blood T cell repertoires in COVID-19. The wider study: Acute-phase and convalescent COVID-19 samples originated in the United States, Italy and Spain.

As processed by the authors: Estimation of nucleated cell counts was performed using reference gene primer amplification. Libraries were prepared by immunoSEQ multiplex PCR; TCRdb keeps only in-frame clonotypes and omits some of them. For V, J and clone size, that table is used; D and trimming come from the DNA. The sample lists just under 9,000 clones; around nine tenths were seen once. The sequence derives from a human donor with active COVID-19. The donor label of this sample is uncertain. Sequencing used peripheral blood.

The CDR3 spells CSVGIAGGPREQFF. CDR3 bases: TGCAGCGTTGGGATAGCGGGAGGGCCGCGGGAGCAGTTCTTC. The chain employs TRBV29-1 and TRBJ2-1; 11 positions match TRBD2. From germline, CDR1 is SQVTM and CDR2 ANQGSEA. V lost 4 bases and J lost 10; bases outside the gene matches: 9. This CDR3 is built from 14 residues.